This T cell receptor (beta chain) stems from a study of cytotoxic CD8 clonotypes in ibrutinib-treated CLL. Study in general: Timing of response sample collection was a median roughly twelve months after treatment start, with a range of 6 to 36. Per sample, productive templates averaged around 230,000 and productive rearrangements averaged approximately 87,000.

Study-level findings and limits: Treatment saw public clonotypes, which were uncommon, either contract or stay stable.

Germline V gene sequence: CDR1 ENHRY, CDR2 SYGVKD. V dropped 6 bases and J dropped 7 bases, with 15 bases sitting between them. The CDR3 covers 13 residues. Here immunoSEQ multiplex PCR was the method, and the copy in TCRdb shows in-frame clones only, minus some. Of roughly 200,000 clones in the sample, 75% to 80% were seen once. A word on this clone: The antigen remains undetermined.

The material sequenced was PBMCs, taken after 12 months of ibrutinib treatment. This chain connects TRBV10-3 to TRBJ1-2; D is undetermined. This TCR was sampled from a human donor with chronic lymphocytic leukemia. In DNA, the CDR3 is TGTGCCATCAGCGCCGACACGGAAGGTGGCTACACCTTC. This translates into CAISADTEGGYTF.